The 20 T cell receptor beta chains below all came from one sample that was sequenced in a study of blood T cell repertoires in COVID-19. Sequencing used immunoSEQ multiplex PCR; TCRdb keeps in-frame clones, though not all of them. Of 60,000 to 85,000 clones in the sample, approximately 86% are singletons; the top ten hold about a sixth. Sequenced input: peripheral blood. Receptors were obtained from a human donor in a cohort sampled during active COVID-19.

The chain joins TRBV7-8 to TRBJ1-2; maybe TRBD1 (5 bases). The length of the CDR3 is 13 residues. The germline V and J ends were trimmed by 0 bases and 6 bases, with 8 bases remaining between them. Germline lookup yields CDR1 SGHVS and CDR2 FQNEAQ. Here the CDR3 reads CASSLAGADGYTF. The CDR3 DNA reads as TGTGCCAGCAGCTTAGCTGGGGCGGATGGCTACACCTTC. Together with reference TRBV7-8 and TRBJ1-2, the CDR3 gives the full variable domain: GAGVSQSPRYKVAKRGQDVALRCDPISGHVSLFWYQQALGQGPEFLTYFQNEAQLDKSGLPSDRFFAERPEGSVSTLKIQRTQQEDSAVYLCASSLAGADGYTFGSGTRLTVV.

Concerning this clone: Other DNA sequences in the sample encode the same CDR3. This chain links TRBV2 with TRBJ1-5; TRBD1 aligns across 10 bases. Trimming at V came to 6 bases and at J to 5 bases, leaving 1 base not matched to a gene. The CDR3 is 13 residues long. Per germline, CDR1 SNHLY and CDR2 FYNNEI. For the CDR3, the DNA is TGTGCCAGCAGAGGGACAGGGGATCAGCCCCAGCATTTT. Amino acid sequence: CASRGTGDQPQHF.

V gene TRBV3-1 (or the pseudogene TRBV3-2) combines with J gene TRBJ1-1; unclear D gene. V gave up 4 bases and J gave up 5 bases, with 14 bases separating them. Germline V gene data show CDR1 as LGHDT and CDR2 as YNNKEL (reference sequence). This CDR3 comprises 14 residues. CDR3 nucleotides: TGTGCCAGCAGCCCCTTATGGGGAGAGACTGAAGCTTTCTTT. Translating gives CASSPLWGETEAFF.

The rearrangement uses TRBV19 and TRBJ2-1, with D possibly matching TRBD1 (6 bases). The CDR3 runs 17 residues. V lost 6 bases and J lost 5, with 23 bases in between. Germline CDR1 LNHDA, CDR2 SQIVND (reference sequence). In DNA form, the CDR3 reads TGTGCCAGTAGGGTAAAACAGGGTGGTGATCTGAACAATGAGCAGTTCTTC. Its translation: CASRVKQGGDLNNEQFF.

This rearrangement joins TRBV18 to TRBJ2-7, with D possibly TRBD1 on 6 matching bases. Germline lookup yields CDR1 KGHSH and CDR2 LQKENI. This CDR3 has 15 residues. V was trimmed by 3 bases and J by 7 bases, leaving 19 bases between them. This CDR3 is CASSPPGGAQGEQYF. CDR3 DNA: TGTGCCAGCTCACCTCCTGGGGGCGCCCAAGGTGAGCAGTACTTC.

Written as DNA, the CDR3 is TGCAGCGTTGTTCAGTTCGACAGGGGCTACGAGCAGTACTTC. It encodes CSVVQFDRGYEQYF. This rearrangement joins TRBV29-1 to TRBJ2-7; 8 bases are a match to TRBD1. V was pared by 4 bases and J by 3 bases, with 8 bases of the junction left unmatched. This CDR3 spans 14 amino acids. CDR1 and CDR2 (germline): SQVTM, ANQGSEA.

The chain is built from TRBV19 and TRBJ1-1; 9 bases are shared with TRBD1. Germline V CDR1 and CDR2: LNHDA, SQIVND (reference sequence). This CDR3 comprises 13 residues. The J segment lost 7 bases and the V segment lost 4 bases, leaving 4 bases of the junction unmatched. CDR3 DNA sequence: TGTGCCAGTAGTACACAGGGGGCCTTTGAAGCTTTCTTT. It is translated as CASSTQGAFEAFF.

The chain recombines TRBV4-1 with TRBJ2-7; 12 bases are shared with TRBD2. After removal of 4 bases from V and 2 bases from J, the junction contained 9 bases not matched to a gene. CDR1 MGHRA and CDR2 YSYEKL come from the germline V gene. The length of the CDR3 is 17 residues. CDR3 coding DNA: TGCGCCAGCAGCCTAAGACTAGCGGGAGTTGGAACCTACGAGCAGTACTTC. It translates to CASSLRLAGVGTYEQYF.

The chain carries TRBV5-1 and TRBJ1-1; TRBD1 matches 10 bases. Germline V gene lookup returns CDR1 SGHRS and CDR2 YFSETQ. After removal of 4 bases from V and 0 bases from J, the junction contained 6 bases not matched to a gene. CDR3 length: 16 amino acids. This CDR3 reads CASSPGQGDLNTEAFF. CDR3 DNA sequence: TGCGCCAGCAGCCCCGGACAGGGGGATTTGAACACTGAAGCTTTCTTT.

The chain uses TRBV27 and TRBJ2-7; TRBD2 matches 8 bases. Losses at the gene ends were 7 bases for V and 4 bases for J; bases not matched to a gene: 6. This CDR3 has 13 residues. CDR1 is MNHEY, CDR2 SMNVEV, per germline (reference sequence). The CDR3 protein is CASTVREGYEQYF. The CDR3 bases are TGTGCCAGCACCGTACGGGAGGGATACGAGCAGTACTTC.

The chain joins TRBV6-1 to TRBJ1-5; D might be TRBD1 (5 bases). V lost 2 bases and J 3 bases, leaving 14 bases between the germline ends. Germline V gene data show CDR1 as MNHNS and CDR2 as SASEGT. The CDR3 sequence is 16 residues long. CDR3 bases: TGTGCCAGCAGTGAACAGGGCAGATCTTTCAATCAGCCCCAGCATTTT. Encoded protein: CASSEQGRSFNQPQHF.

The rearrangement uses TRBV19 and TRBJ2-7; 9 bases line up with TRBD2. Germline trimming cut 6 bases from V and 5 bases from J; bases unmatched to any gene: 20. The CDR3 runs 18 residues. Germline CDR1 reads LNHDA; CDR2 reads SQIVND (reference sequence). The CDR3 here is CASSTNWQVGGRAHEQYF. The DNA for the CDR3 is TGTGCCAGTAGCACCAATTGGCAGGTGGGCGGGAGGGCCCACGAGCAGTACTTC.

This CDR3 is CASSLTGLGNEQFF. CDR3 nucleotide sequence: TGCGCCAGCAGCTTGACGGGGTTAGGAAATGAGCAGTTCTTC. V is TRBV5-1 and J is TRBJ2-1; D possibly corresponds to TRBD2 (5 bases). CDR1 and CDR2 from the germline V gene are SGHRS and YFSETQ. CDR3 length equals 14 residues. V lost 1 base and J lost 7, with 12 bases in between.

The chain couples TRBV30 to TRBJ1-1; 8 nucleotides align to TRBD1. The CDR3 length is 14 residues. Germline loops: CDR1 GTSNPN, CDR2 SVGIG (reference sequence). V lost 1 base to trimming and J lost 5 bases; unmatched junction nucleotides: 6. CDR3 DNA: TGTGCCTGGAGTGAGACAGGGGAGAGGACTGAAGCTTTCTTT. Amino acid sequence: CAWSETGERTEAFF.

In nucleotides, the CDR3 is TGTGCCAGCAGTTTCTTAAACTATGGCTACACCTTC. It codes for CASSFLNYGYTF. The gene calls are TRBV28 and TRBJ1-2; D ambiguous. The CDR3 contains 12 residues. Per germline, CDR1 MDHEN and CDR2 SYDVKM. Trimming removed 3 bases at V and 2 bases at J, with 4 bases between.

This chain joins TRBV7-3 and TRBJ2-1, with TRBD2 matching 10 bases. J was trimmed by 0 bases and V by 3 bases; bases with no gene match: 2. CDR3 length: 16 amino acids. From germline, CDR1 is SGHTA and CDR2 FQGTGA. CDR3 loop: CASSFSGGISYNEQFF. The CDR3 DNA is TGTGCCAGCAGCTTTAGCGGGGGGATCTCCTACAATGAGCAGTTCTTC.

This rearrangement joins TRBV6-4 to TRBJ1-1; weak D call: TRBD1 (6 bases). V lost 5 bases to trimming and J lost 5 bases, with 12 bases between them. The V gene's germline CDR1 is MRHNA and CDR2 SNTAGT. The CDR3 has 13 amino acids. CDR3 bases: TGTGCCAGCAGTACCTCAGGGGAAACTGAAGCTTTCTTT. It codes for CASSTSGETEAFF.

This clone is a singleton in its sample. V usage is TRBV11-3 and J usage is TRBJ2-2; D may be TRBD1 (5 bases). The CDR3 runs to 17 residues. V was pared by 0 bases and J by 0 bases, with 11 bases between. Per germline, CDR1 SGHNT and CDR2 YENEEA. The CDR3: CASSLEGRASNTGELFF. DNA for the CDR3: TGTGCCAGCAGCTTAGAGGGCAGGGCCTCGAACACCGGGGAGCTGTTTTTT.

This chain uses TRBV5-1 with TRBJ1-6; TRBD1 aligns across 8 bases. Trimming at V came to 0 bases and at J to 8 bases, leaving 4 bases not matched to a gene. CDR1 is SGHRS, CDR2 YFSETQ, per germline. CDR3 length equals 15 residues. As DNA, the CDR3 is TGCGCCAGCAGCTTGGCCGGACAGGGTTATTCACCCCTCCACTTT. Translation gives CASSLAGQGYSPLHF.

The J gene is TRBJ1-1, the V gene TRBV30; D is ambiguous. The CDR3 spans 13 residues. From germline, CDR1 is GTSNPN and CDR2 SVGIG (reference sequence). Between the trimmed V and J ends, which lost 3 bases and 4 bases, there was a span of 12 bases. The CDR3 reads CAWSLIPGTEAFF. CDR3 nucleotides: TGTGCCTGGAGCCTAATTCCCGGCACTGAAGCTTTCTTT. The variable domain in full, with the rest retrieved from reference TRBV30 and TRBJ1-1, is SQTIHQWPATLVQPVGSPLSLECTVEGTSNPNLYWYRQAAGRGLQLLFYSVGIGQISSEVPQNLSASRPQDRQFILSSKKLLLSDSGFYLCAWSLIPGTEAFFGQGTRLTVV.